This TCR beta chain was sequenced during a study of blood T cell repertoires in COVID-19. For the study at large: Some COVID-19 samples were acute and others convalescent; all came from the United States, Italy and Spain.

In the original analysis: How many nucleated cells were present was estimated from reference gene primer amplification. The protocol was immunoSEQ multiplex PCR, while the TCRdb copy is restricted to in-frame clones and leaves out a portion. V and J calls plus clone size are reproduced from that table; the DNA served to infer D and trimming. The sample has about 180,000 clones; 65% to 85% are singletons. CDR1 is LNHDA, CDR2 SQIVND, per germline (reference sequence). The CDR3 covers 12 residues. The V gene lost 11 bases and the J gene lost 3 bases, with 10 bases spanning the gap. Sequenced material: peripheral blood. The clonotype originates from a woman in her thirties or forties with COVID-19, enrolled during active disease. The rearrangement uses TRBV19 and TRBJ2-2, with a possible D match to TRBD2 (5 bases). The CDR3 loop is CALRADTGELFF. CDR3 sequence (DNA): TGTGCCCTCAGAGCGGACACCGGGGAGCTGTTTTTT.